These 7 T cell receptor beta chains share one sample of origin, sequenced in a study of blood T cell repertoires in COVID-19. Assay: immunoSEQ multiplex PCR; the TCRdb copy retains only in-frame clones and omits some. This table has approximately 230,000 clones, around 82% appearing once. Sequencing input: peripheral blood. The receptor set was obtained from an elderly woman with active or convalescent COVID-19.

V is TRBV24-1 and J is TRBJ2-7, with 7 bases aligning to TRBD1. Germline values: CDR1 KGHDR, CDR2 SFDVKD. After removal of 3 bases from V and 5 bases from J, the junction contained 9 bases not matched to a gene. This CDR3 spans 15 amino acids. The DNA of the CDR3 is TGTGCCACCAGTGATCCAAAACAGGGGTTGGACGAGCAGTACTTC. This sequence encodes CATSDPKQGLDEQYF.

The chain carries TRBV5-1 and TRBJ2-7; TRBD2 agrees at 13 bases. Germline V gene sequence: CDR1 SGHRS, CDR2 YFSETQ. The J segment lost 2 bases and the V segment lost 2 bases, leaving 4 bases of the junction unmatched. The length of the CDR3 is 16 residues. The CDR3 spells CASSLGLAGDAYEQYF. The CDR3 bases are TGCGCCAGCAGCTTAGGACTAGCGGGAGATGCCTACGAGCAGTACTTC. Variable domain in full (rest from reference TRBV5-1 and TRBJ2-7): KAGVTQTPRYLIKTRGQQVTLSCSPISGHRSVSWYQQTPGQGLQFLFEYFSETQRNKGNFPGRFSGRQFSNSRSEMNVSTLELGDSALYLCASSLGLAGDAYEQYFGPGTRLTVT.

The CDR3 loop reads CASSLGLAGSETQYF. In DNA, the CDR3 is TGCGCCAGCAGCCTGGGACTAGCGGGATCAGAGACCCAGTACTTC. This chain joins TRBV5-1 and TRBJ2-5, with 13 bases lining up with TRBD2. The germline V gene encodes CDR1 SGHRS and CDR2 YFSETQ. V was pared by 4 bases and J by 4 bases, with 4 bases of the junction left unmatched. The CDR3 runs to 15 residues. Looking up the rest from reference TRBV5-1 and TRBJ2-5 gives the full variable domain: KAGVTQTPRYLIKTRGQQVTLSCSPISGHRSVSWYQQTPGQGLQFLFEYFSETQRNKGNFPGRFSGRQFSNSRSEMNVSTLELGDSALYLCASSLGLAGSETQYFGPGTRLLVL.

This chain's CDR3 is CASGGGKGSGANVLTF. The CDR3 coding sequence is TGTGCCAGCGGCGGGGGGAAAGGTTCTGGGGCCAACGTCCTGACTTTC. V and J are TRBV11-2 and TRBJ2-6, with TRBD2 identical over 8 bases. This CDR3 comprises 16 residues. J gave up 1 base and V 8 bases, and 7 bases lay outside the gene matches. Germline V CDR1 and CDR2: SGHAT, FQNNGV.

The J gene is TRBJ1-6, the V gene TRBV6-5; TRBD1 agrees at 7 bases. V shed 0 bases, J shed 10 bases, and the junction held 9 bases outside the gene matches. This CDR3 has 16 amino acids. CDR1 and CDR2 (germline): MNHEY, SVGAGI. In nucleotides, the CDR3 is TGTGCCAGCAGTTACTCAGGGGGCCCGGTGGGATCACCCCTCCACTTT. It is translated as CASSYSGGPVGSPLHF.

The rearrangement uses TRBV6-1 and TRBJ2-7; possible D gene TRBD1, 6 bases. With 3 bases removed from V and 6 bases from J, the gap between germline ends came to 12 bases. The CDR3 has 13 amino acids. Looked up from germline, CDR1 is MNHNS and CDR2 is SASEGT. The CDR3 reads CASSDRSRGEQYF. The CDR3 DNA follows: TGTGCCAGCAGTGACCGTTCCAGGGGCGAGCAGTACTTC.

CDR3 DNA: TGCAGCGTTGATGATTTGGACATCCGAGTAACAGATACGCAGTATTTT. This sequence encodes CSVDDLDIRVTDTQYF. V usage is TRBV29-1 and J usage is TRBJ2-3; possible D gene TRBD1, 5 bases. CDR1 SQVTM and CDR2 ANQGSEA come from the germline V gene. The CDR3 runs to 16 residues. The V end was cut by 3 bases, the J end by 3 bases, with 19 bases between.